The present T cell receptor beta chain was sequenced within a study of T cells in Graves' hyperthyroidism and ophthalmopathy. Study-level background: Initial diagnosis, before any treatment, was when peripheral blood was collected. General study results and limits: Blood held most thyroid clonotypes expanded above 0.001 frequency. From stable hyperthyroidism, ophthalmopathy was separated by a 13 V-J model.

The TCR beta CDR3 regions underwent amplification using RNA transcripts as the source. Carried out on the TCR CDR3, a first-round RT-PCR used the HTBI primer set. MiXCR, applied by TCRdb to the multiplex PCR reads, yields one record per CDR3 protein. The data contain more than 450,000 distinct CDR3 sequences, just under 20% of them singletons. The V end lost 1 base, the J end lost 5 bases, and 9 bases lay between the germline ends. The CDR3 has 14 amino acids. Per germline, CDR1 SGHDN and CDR2 FVKESK. Notes on this clonotype: Its antigen is as yet unknown.

Uncontrolled infection, other autoimmune disease, pregnancy and lactation each barred patients from inclusion. Sequenced sample: blood. The V call is TRBV14, the J call TRBJ1-5, with no clear D. This receptor was obtained from a man aged 40-55 years with Graves' ophthalmopathy. The CDR3 loop is CASSQGPVDQPQHF. The CDR3 DNA reads as TGTGCCAGCAGCCAAGGACCAGTCGATCAGCCCCAGCATTTT. Complete variable domain (other parts from reference TRBV14 and TRBJ1-5): EAGVTQFPSHSVIEKGQTVTLRCDPISGHDNLYWYRRVMGKEIKFLLHFVKESKQDESGMPNNRFLAERTGGTYSTLKVQPAELEDSGVYFCASSQGPVDQPQHFGDGTRLSIL.